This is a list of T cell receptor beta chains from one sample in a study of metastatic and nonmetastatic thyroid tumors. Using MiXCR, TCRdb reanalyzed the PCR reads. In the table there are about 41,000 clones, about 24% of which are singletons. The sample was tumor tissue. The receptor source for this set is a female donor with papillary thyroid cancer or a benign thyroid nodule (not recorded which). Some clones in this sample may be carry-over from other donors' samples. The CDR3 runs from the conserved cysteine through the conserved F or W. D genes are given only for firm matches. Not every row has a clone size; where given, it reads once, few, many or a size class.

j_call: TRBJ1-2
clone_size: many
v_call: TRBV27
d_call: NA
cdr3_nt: TGTGCCAGCCGCAGGACCGCGGAAGAGCAGTATGGCTACACCTTC
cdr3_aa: CASRRTAEEQYGYTF

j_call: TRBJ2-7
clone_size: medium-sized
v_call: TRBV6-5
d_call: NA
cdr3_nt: TGTGCCAGCAGTTACCGGGGAAACGAGCAGTACTTC
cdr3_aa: CASSYRGNEQYF

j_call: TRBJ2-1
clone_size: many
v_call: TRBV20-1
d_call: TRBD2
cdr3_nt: TGCAGTGCTCGATTAATCGAGCTAGCGGGAGGGTACAATGAGCAGTTCTTC
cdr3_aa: CSARLIELAGGYNEQFF

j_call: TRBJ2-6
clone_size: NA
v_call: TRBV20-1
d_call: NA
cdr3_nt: TGCAGTGCTAGAGGTCCGGGCGCGGGACGAGCTGGGGCCAACGTCCTGACTTTC
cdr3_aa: CSARGPGAGRAGANVLTF

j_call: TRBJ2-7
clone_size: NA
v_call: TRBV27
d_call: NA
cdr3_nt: TGTGCCAGCAAGCCAGTGGCCGACGGCTCCTACGAGCAGTACTTC
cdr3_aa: CASKPVADGSYEQYF

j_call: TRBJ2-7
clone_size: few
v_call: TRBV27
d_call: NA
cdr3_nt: TGTGCCAGCAGTTTGGGGGCAATCTACGAGCAGTACTTC
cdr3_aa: CASSLGAIYEQYF

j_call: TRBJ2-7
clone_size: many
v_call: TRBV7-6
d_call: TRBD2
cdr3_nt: TGTGCCAGCAGCTTAGGCGGGGGAACCTACGAGCAGTACTTC
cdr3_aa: CASSLGGGTYEQYF

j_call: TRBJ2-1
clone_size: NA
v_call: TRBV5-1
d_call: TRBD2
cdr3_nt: TGCGCCAGCAGCTTTACTAGCGGGAGGATGAATGAGCAGTTCTTC
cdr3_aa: CASSFTSGRMNEQFF

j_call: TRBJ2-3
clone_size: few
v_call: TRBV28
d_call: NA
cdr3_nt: TGTGCCAGCAGTTTGGATTCCAGCACAGATACGCAGTATTTT
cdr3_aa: CASSLDSSTDTQYF

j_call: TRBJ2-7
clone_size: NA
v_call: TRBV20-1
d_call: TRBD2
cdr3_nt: TGCAGTGCACCACTAGCGGGAGAAAGCGAGCAGTACTTC
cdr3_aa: CSAPLAGESEQYF

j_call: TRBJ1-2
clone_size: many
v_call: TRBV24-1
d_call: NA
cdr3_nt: TGTGCCACCAGTGACCACTTGACAGGACCCTATGGCTACACCTTC
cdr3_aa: CATSDHLTGPYGYTF

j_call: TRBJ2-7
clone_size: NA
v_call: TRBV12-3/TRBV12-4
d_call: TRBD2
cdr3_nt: TGTGCCAGCAGTTTCGTACTAGCGGGTTCGGAGCAGTACTTC
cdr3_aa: CASSFVLAGSEQYF

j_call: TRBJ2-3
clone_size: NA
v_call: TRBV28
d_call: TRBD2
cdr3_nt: TGTGCCAGCCCTCTAGCGGGCACAGATACGCAGTATTTT
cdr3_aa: CASPLAGTDTQYF

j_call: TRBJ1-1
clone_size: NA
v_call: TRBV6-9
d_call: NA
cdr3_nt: TGTGCCAGCAGTTCATTCACTGGAGCTTTCTTT
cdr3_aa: CASSSFTGAFF

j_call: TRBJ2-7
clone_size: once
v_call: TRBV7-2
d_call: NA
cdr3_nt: TGTGCCAGCAGCCTGGATGCTAGCGCAACCTACGAGCAGTACTTC
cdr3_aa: CASSLDASATYEQYF

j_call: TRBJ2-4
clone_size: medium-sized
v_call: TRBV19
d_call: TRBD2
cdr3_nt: TGTGCCAGTAGTATGGCTAGCGGGGAAAACATTCAGTACTTC
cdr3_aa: CASSMASGENIQYF

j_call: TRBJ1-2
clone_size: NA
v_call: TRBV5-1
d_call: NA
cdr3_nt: TGCTCCAGCTCCAGGGGCAGGGGAGACTATGGCTACACCTTC
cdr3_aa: CSSSRGRGDYGYTF

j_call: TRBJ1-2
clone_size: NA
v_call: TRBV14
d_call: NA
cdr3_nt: TGTGCCAGCAGCCAAGAAAGCCCGGAATATGGGTATGGCTACACCTTC
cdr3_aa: CASSQESPEYGYGYTF

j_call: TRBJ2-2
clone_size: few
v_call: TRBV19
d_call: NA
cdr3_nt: TGTGCCAGTCTTAGACGGTCCGGGGAGCTGTTTTTT
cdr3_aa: CASLRRSGELFF

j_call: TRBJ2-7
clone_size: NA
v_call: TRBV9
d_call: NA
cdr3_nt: TGTGCCAGCAGCGTAGGACTGGCCTCCTACGAGCAGTACTTC
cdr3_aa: CASSVGLASYEQYF